The text below deals with one T cell receptor beta chain. Its antigen remains unidentified. The entry originates in a study of cytomegalovirus exposure and HLA in healthy donors. Study results and limitations: Published work reported that the classifier diagnosed cytomegalovirus status with high specificity and sensitivity. Subsequent analysis showed first-cohort TCR clusters tending to co-occur in some 110 validation repertoires.

V lost 9 bases to trimming and J lost 1 base, with 14 bases between them. Germline CDR1 is KGHSH and CDR2 is LQKENI. The CDR3 length is 14 residues. The table came from immunoSEQ multiplex PCR; TCRdb's copy has only in-frame clones and leaves some out. The top ten clones hold roughly 0.8% of a sample with 250,000 to 350,000 clones, 86% of them seen once. This rearrangement joins TRBV18 to TRBJ2-3, with TRBD2 as a possible D gene (5 bases). Sequencing used PBMCs. This receptor was obtained from a woman in her late teens or twenties in good health and CMV-seronegative. As DNA, the CDR3 is TGTGCCAGTTTCCCGGGATCTCGCACAGATACGCAGTATTTT. Translation: CASFPGSRTDTQYF.